This TCR beta chain derives from a study of shared clonotypes between healthy human individuals. The naive CD8 population came from CD45RO-negative cells selected for CCR7, without terminally differentiated effector memory CD45RA+ cells. Donors had no recently reported acute infections or vaccinations and were HIV-negative. Only in-frame clones appear in the TCRdb table, and some are missing; sequencing was by immunoSEQ multiplex PCR. The table has approximately 740,000 clones, almost 95% seen once. This CDR3 region has 15 residues. CDR1 and CDR2 (germline): SGHVS, FQNEAQ. V was cut by 1 base and J by 1 base, with 8 bases left in between.

This chain connects TRBV7-8 to TRBJ2-1; no clear D. Material: naive CD8+ T cells sorted from blood. This clonotype originated in a man aged 25-45 years in good health. CDR3 bases: TGTGCCAGCAGCTTAGGGACCGCGTCCTACAATGAGCAGTTCTTC. Residues: CASSLGTASYNEQFF.